By share, the clone carrying this T cell receptor (beta chain) counts as medium-sized. The antigen remains unidentified. These data come from a study of TIL therapy for anti-PD-1-resistant metastatic lung cancer. Study context: Half of patients were current or former smokers. Median tumor mutation burden was roughly 1.5 mutations per megabase. Findings and caveats of the study: Compared with baseline intratumoral T cells, expanded TIL cultures were more clonal and less diverse (around 6% vs 30%).

Germline trimming cut 0 bases from V and 2 bases from J; bases unmatched to any gene: 2. Germline V gives CDR1 SGHRS, CDR2 YFSETQ. This CDR3 contains 15 residues. As to time point: pre-treatment sample, taken before nivolumab and TIL therapy. The tumor samples were excised metastases, mostly pleural nodules or supraclavicular lymph nodes. Tumors were harvested before any PD-1/PD-L1 blockade. This was the immunoSEQ v3 assay. Using immunoSEQ multiplex PCR, the repertoire was profiled, and TCRdb retains in-frame clones only, with some absent. The sample yields roughly 50,000 clones, approximately 70% seen once.

This TCR came from a person between 30 and 80 years old with non-small cell lung cancer. The V gene is TRBV5-1, the J gene TRBJ1-5; 7 nucleotides match TRBD1. Source: tumor tissue, taken at baseline. The chain's CDR3 is CASSLEGAGNQPQHF. CDR3 nucleotides: TGCGCCAGCAGCTTGGAGGGGGCGGGCAATCAGCCCCAGCATTTT. Full variable domain (missing parts from reference TRBV5-1 and TRBJ1-5): KAGVTQTPRYLIKTRGQQVTLSCSPISGHRSVSWYQQTPGQGLQFLFEYFSETQRNKGNFPGRFSGRQFSNSRSEMNVSTLELGDSALYLCASSLEGAGNQPQHFGDGTRLSIL.